This TCR beta chain was documented in a study of blood T cell repertoires in COVID-19. Turning to the study itself: The origin of the acute and convalescent COVID-19 samples was the United States, Italy and Spain. Sample material is recorded as cDNA or gDNA derived from T cells, B-cell-depleted T cells, or PBMCs.

Original processing methods: Estimates of nucleated cell counts were drawn from the amplification of reference gene primers. TCRdb's copy holds only in-frame clones and misses some; the assay was immunoSEQ multiplex PCR. V, J and clone size derive from that table, while D and trimming were established from the DNA sequence. The sample lists about 200,000 clones, around 90% occurring once. This CDR3 is 18 amino acids long. The junction had 12 bases not matched to a gene; V was cut back by 4 bases and J by 4 bases. Germline CDR1 reads SGHRS; CDR2 reads YFSETQ. This clone was recorded once. J is TRBJ2-2 and V is TRBV5-1, with 11 bases matching TRBD2. The sample comprised peripheral blood. This clonotype was obtained from a human donor in a cohort sampled during active COVID-19. The CDR3 DNA follows: TGCGCCAGCAGCCGCGCCGTTATAGCGGGAGGGCCCACCGGGGAGCTGTTTTTT. This sequence encodes CASSRAVIAGGPTGELFF.